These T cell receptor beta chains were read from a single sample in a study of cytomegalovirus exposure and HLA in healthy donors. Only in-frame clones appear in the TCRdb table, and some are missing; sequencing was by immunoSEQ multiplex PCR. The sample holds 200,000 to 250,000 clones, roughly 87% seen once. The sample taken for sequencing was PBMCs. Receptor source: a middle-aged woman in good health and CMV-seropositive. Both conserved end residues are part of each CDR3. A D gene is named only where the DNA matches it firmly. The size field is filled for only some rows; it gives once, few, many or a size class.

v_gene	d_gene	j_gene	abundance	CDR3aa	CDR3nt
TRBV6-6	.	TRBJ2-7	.	CASKGKGRTYEQYF	TGTGCCAGCAAAGGAAAGGGGCGAACCTACGAGCAGTACTTC
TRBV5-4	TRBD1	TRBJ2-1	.	CASSSGTGDYNEQFF	TGTGCCAGCAGCTCAGGGACAGGAGACTACAATGAGCAGTTCTTC
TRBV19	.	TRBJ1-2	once	CASSIRGQVDGYTF	TGTGCCAGTAGTATTCGAGGACAAGTGGATGGCTACACCTTC
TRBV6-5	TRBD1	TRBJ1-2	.	CASSSPARQGNYGYTF	TGTGCCAGCAGTTCGCCGGCAAGACAGGGGAACTATGGCTACACCTTC
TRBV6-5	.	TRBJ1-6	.	CASSYSGNRVNSPLHF	TGTGCCAGCAGTTACTCGGGAAACAGGGTTAATTCACCCCTCCACTTT
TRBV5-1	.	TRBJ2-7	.	CASSPDAGGPDSYEQYF	TGCGCCAGCAGCCCCGATGCAGGGGGGCCAGACTCCTACGAGCAGTACTTC
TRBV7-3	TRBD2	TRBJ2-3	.	CASSSLAGPSTDTQYF	TGTGCCAGCAGCTCCTTAGCGGGGCCCAGCACAGATACGCAGTATTTT
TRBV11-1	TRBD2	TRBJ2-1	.	CASSPLGVAGGDNEQFF	TGTGCCAGCAGCCCTCTGGGGGTAGCGGGAGGAGATAATGAGCAGTTCTTC
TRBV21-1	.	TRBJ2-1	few	CASSKTPDRNYNEQFF	TGTGCCAGCAGCAAAACGCCGGACAGGAATTACAATGAGCAGTTCTTC
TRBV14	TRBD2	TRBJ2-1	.	CASTQSGRIGEQFF	TGTGCCAGCACCCAGAGCGGGAGGATCGGTGAGCAGTTCTTC
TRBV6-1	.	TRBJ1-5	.	CASSTGGANNQPQHF	TGTGCCAGCAGTACGGGAGGGGCGAACAATCAGCCCCAGCATTTT
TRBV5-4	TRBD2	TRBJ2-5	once	CASSLASGGAETQYF	TGTGCCAGCAGCTTAGCTAGCGGGGGGGCAGAGACCCAGTACTTC
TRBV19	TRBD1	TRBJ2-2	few	CASSIQGATGELFF	TGCGCCAGTAGTATACAGGGGGCCACCGGGGAGCTGTTTTTT